A single sample is the source of the 32 T cell receptor beta chains below, sequenced in a study of cytomegalovirus exposure and HLA in healthy donors. Sequenced by immunoSEQ multiplex PCR; TCRdb stores in-frame clones only, minus some. The sample lists around 60,000 clones, about 96% seen once, with roughly 1.2% in the top ten. The sequencing sample was made of PBMCs. These receptors came from a woman aged 18-29 years in good health and CMV-seronegative.

The CDR3, as DNA: TGTGCCAGCAGTGGCTCCGGTAGCGGGGACTACAATGAGCAGTTCTTC. Its translation: CASSGSGSGDYNEQFF. This chain connects TRBV25-1 to TRBJ2-1; 8 bases line up with TRBD2. CDR1 and CDR2 (germline): MGHDK, SYGVNS. With V trimmed by 4 bases and J by 3 bases, 8 bases remained unmatched. The CDR3 is 16 amino acids.

This chain connects TRBV2 to TRBJ2-3, with 11 bases that match TRBD2. Germline CDR1 reads SNHLY; CDR2 reads FYNNEI. The CDR3 sequence is 14 residues long. V lost 6 bases, J lost 1 base, and 0 bases stayed unmatched. CDR3 DNA sequence: TGTGCCAGCAGACTAGCGGGGGGCACAGATACGCAGTATTTT. Translation: CASRLAGGTDTQYF.

The chain links TRBV4-3 to TRBJ2-7; weak D call: TRBD2 (6 bases). The V end lost 0 bases, the J end lost 0 bases, and 15 bases lay between the germline ends. There are 17 residues in the CDR3. Germline V gene data show CDR1 as LGHNA and CDR2 as YSLEER. CDR3 coding DNA: TGCGCCAGCAGCCAAGATCTGGGGGGTGGCGGCTCCTACGAGCAGTACTTC. It encodes CASSQDLGGGGSYEQYF.

The chain has TRBV7-9 and TRBJ1-3, with unresolved D. V lost 5 bases and J 7 bases, leaving 15 bases between the germline ends. This CDR3 is built from 14 residues. Germline lookup yields CDR1 SEHNR and CDR2 FQNEAQ (reference sequence). The CDR3 sequence is CASSTRSSLNTIYF. For the CDR3, the DNA is TGTGCCAGCAGCACCCGGAGTTCTCTTAACACCATATATTTT.

This chain connects TRBV7-9 to TRBJ1-4; maybe TRBD1 (6 bases). V shed 1 base and J shed 8 bases, with 14 bases lying between them. The germline gives CDR1 SEHNR, CDR2 FQNEAQ (reference sequence). The CDR3 has 15 amino acids. CDR3 amino acids: CASSLGAHREEKLFF. The CDR3 DNA follows: TGTGCCAGCAGCTTAGGTGCACACAGGGAGGAAAAACTGTTTTTT.

This sequence joins TRBV6-5 and TRBJ2-7; TRBD2 matches 8 bases. The junction had 7 bases not matched to a gene; V was cut back by 2 bases and J by 4 bases. The length of the CDR3 is 15 residues. Germline V gene sequence: CDR1 MNHEY, CDR2 SVGAGI. The CDR3 sequence is CASSYGSGRAYEQYF. The CDR3 bases are TGTGCCAGCAGTTACGGGTCCGGGAGGGCTTACGAGCAGTACTTC.

As to this clone: The junction differs from germline at one of its ends, possibly a read error. The chain links TRBV7-9 to TRBJ2-7; D call uncertain. The germline gives CDR1 SEHNR, CDR2 FQNEAQ (reference sequence). The CDR3 spans 13 residues. This CDR3 reads CASSSNSLSPTVF. DNA of the CDR3: TGTGCCAGCAGCTCGAATTCACTAAGTCCCACGGTCTTC. Based on the CDR3 plus reference TRBV7-9 and TRBJ2-7, the full variable domain is DTGVSQNPRHKITKRGQNVTFRCDPISEHNRLYWYRQTLGQGPEFLTYFQNEAQLEKSRLLSDRFSAERPKGSFSTLEIQRTEQGDSAMYLCASSSNSLSPTVFGPGTRLTVT.

J is TRBJ2-3 and V is TRBV6-1; D might be TRBD2 (6 bases). The CDR3 runs to 15 residues. From germline, CDR1 is MNHNS and CDR2 SASEGT. The germline V and J ends were trimmed by 8 bases and 0 bases, with 15 bases remaining between them. This chain's CDR3 is CASAGLPTSTDTQYF. Here the CDR3 DNA reads TGTGCCAGCGCGGGACTCCCCACTAGCACAGATACGCAGTATTTT.

In its sample, this clone was seen once. The rearrangement joins TRBV7-2 to TRBJ1-5; TRBD1 agrees at 9 bases. The CDR3 covers 16 residues. In germline, CDR1 is SGHTA, CDR2 FQGNSA. Trimming at V came to 4 bases and at J to 0 bases, leaving 4 bases not matched to a gene. CDR3 bases: TGTGCCAGCAGCTACGGGACAGGGCCTAGCAATCAGCCCCAGCATTTT. It is translated as CASSYGTGPSNQPQHF.

J is TRBJ2-7 and V is TRBV10-3; possibly TRBD2 for D (7 bases). CDR3 length equals 14 residues. The germline V and J ends were trimmed by 6 bases and 3 bases, with 15 bases remaining between them. Germline loops: CDR1 ENHRY, CDR2 SYGVKD. The CDR3 sequence: CAISPEGGGYEQYF. DNA for the CDR3: TGTGCCATCAGCCCCGAGGGGGGGGGCTACGAGCAGTACTTC.

CDR3 sequence: CASSPPGQAYYTF. For the CDR3, the DNA is TGTGCCAGCTCACCACCAGGACAGGCTTACTACACCTTC. The chain couples TRBV18 to TRBJ1-2, with 7 bases identical to TRBD1. V dropped 0 bases and J dropped 10; count of bases not matched to a gene: 5. This CDR3 has 13 residues. Germline loops: CDR1 KGHSH, CDR2 LQKENI. Full variable domain (remainder filled in from reference TRBV18 and TRBJ1-2): NAGVMQNPRHLVRRRGQEARLRCSPMKGHSHVYWYRQLPEEGLKFMVYLQKENIIDESGMPKERFSAEFPKEGPSILRIQQVVRGDSAAYFCASSPPGQAYYTFGSGTRLTVV.

This chain joins TRBV28 and TRBJ2-7, with a possible D match to TRBD2 (7 bases). The length of the CDR3 is 12 residues. The germline V gene encodes CDR1 MDHEN and CDR2 SYDVKM. The V and J ends lost 11 bases and 1 base respectively, with 12 bases between them. The chain's CDR3 is CAWGGGSYEQYF. In nucleotides, the CDR3 is TGTGCCTGGGGGGGCGGATCCTACGAGCAGTACTTC. Supplemented by reference TRBV28 and TRBJ2-7, the full variable domain reads DVKVTQSSRYLVKRTGEKVFLECVQDMDHENMFWYRQDPGLGLRLIYFSYDVKMKEKGDIPEGYSVSREKKERFSLILESASTNQTSMYLCAWGGGSYEQYFGPGTRLTVT.

The CDR3: CAADNGNQPQHF. The CDR3 bases are TGTGCCGCGGATAATGGCAATCAGCCCCAGCATTTT. V and J are TRBV19 and TRBJ1-5; D unclear. This CDR3 is 12 amino acids long. The germline CDR1 and CDR2 sequences are LNHDA and SQIVND (reference sequence). Trimming pared 11 bases from V and 2 bases from J, leaving 10 bases between.

The rearrangement joins TRBV9 to TRBJ2-1, with D possibly TRBD1 on 7 matching bases. Germline CDR1 is SGDLS and CDR2 is YYNGEE. The CDR3 is 16 residues long. V lost 4 bases and J 8 bases, leaving 22 bases between the germline ends. CDR3 nucleotides: TGTGCCAGCAGCCCACGGGACAGCGCCTGGGGGGATGAGCAGTTCTTC. It yields the protein CASSPRDSAWGDEQFF.

This chain uses TRBV2 with TRBJ2-5; 8 bases map to TRBD1. The CDR3 consists of 14 residues. CDR1 is SNHLY, CDR2 FYNNEI, per germline. V lost 8 bases to trimming and J lost 1 base; unmatched junction nucleotides: 6. The CDR3 loop reads CASGGDRGQETQYF. DNA of the CDR3: TGTGCCAGCGGGGGAGACAGGGGCCAAGAGACCCAGTACTTC.

V gene TRBV23-1 combines with J gene TRBJ2-2, with D possibly matching TRBD1 (6 bases). TRBV23-1 is an open reading frame whose function is uncertain. The V end lost 4 bases, the J end lost 0 bases, and 15 bases lay between the germline ends. CDR3 length equals 17 residues. The DNA for the CDR3 is TGCGCCAGCAGTCCCGCTGCCGGGACACCGAACACCGGGGAGCTGTTTTTT. Amino acids: CASSPAAGTPNTGELFF.

The V and J genes are TRBV30 and TRBJ2-2; D might be TRBD2 (6 bases). Germline CDR1 and CDR2: GTSNPN and SVGIG (reference sequence). The V end lost 4 bases, the J end lost 1 base, and 13 bases lay between the germline ends. This CDR3 has 15 amino acids. For the CDR3, the DNA is TGTGCCTGGAAGGAGGCGGGGCGGAACACCGGGGAGCTGTTTTTT. Protein: CAWKEAGRNTGELFF.

The genes are TRBV6-1 and TRBJ2-1, with a possible D match to TRBD2 (6 bases). V lost 6 bases to trimming and J lost 9 bases, with 21 bases between them. CDR3 length equals 15 residues. CDR1 is MNHNS and CDR2 is SASEGT in the germline V gene. As DNA, the CDR3 is TGTGCCAGCAGCCCCCGGAGGCCCGGGAGAGGTGAGCAGTTCTTC. Protein product: CASSPRRPGRGEQFF.

The chain links TRBV27 to TRBJ1-5, with D unclear. The ends were cut back, 3 bases at V and 1 base at J, with 7 bases in the middle. CDR3 size: 14 residues. Germline CDR1 MNHEY, CDR2 SMNVEV (reference sequence). DNA for the CDR3: TGTGCCAGCAGTTTCCGTTCCAGCAATCAGCCCCAGCATTTT. Its translation is CASSFRSSNQPQHF.

The chain has TRBV5-1 and TRBJ2-7; weak D call: TRBD2 (5 bases). The germline gives CDR1 SGHRS, CDR2 YFSETQ. V lost 3 bases, J lost 2 bases, and 12 bases lay in between. This CDR3 has 14 residues. The CDR3 nucleotides read TGCGCCAGCAGCTCTCGGACTGCGGCCTACGAGCAGTACTTC. Translation gives CASSSRTAAYEQYF.

This clone was seen a single time. The rearrangement joins TRBV10-1 to TRBJ2-5; tentative D call: TRBD1 (5 bases). Trimming cost V 6 bases and J 0 bases, with 14 bases left between them. The CDR3 sequence is 15 residues long. CDR1 is WNHNN and CDR2 is SYGVQD in the germline V gene (reference sequence). The DNA of the CDR3 is TGCGCCAGCAGAGGGGCAGGCCGGTACCAAGAGACCCAGTACTTC. It encodes CASRGAGRYQETQYF.

The chain is built from TRBV5-6 and TRBJ2-5; no clear D. Deletions cut 2 bases from V and 1 base from J, with 6 bases between. The CDR3 spans 13 residues. The germline V gene has CDR1 SGHDT and CDR2 YYEEEE. CDR3 DNA sequence: TGTGCCAGCAGCTTAAACTTCCAAGAGACCCAGTACTTC. It yields the protein CASSLNFQETQYF.

This sequence joins TRBV9 and TRBJ2-6, with D unclear. V was clipped by 4 bases and J by 0 bases, with 11 bases between them. CDR3 length: 16 residues. The germline V gene has CDR1 SGDLS and CDR2 YYNGEE. DNA for the CDR3: TGTGCCAGCAGCCGCCTGGCCACCTCTGGGGCCAACGTCCTGACTTTC. Its translation: CASSRLATSGANVLTF.

The rearrangement joins TRBV21-1 to TRBJ2-3; the table's D call, TRBD2, was not checked against the DNA. TRBV21-1 is tagged as a pseudogene. The CDR3 is 14 residues long. The DNA of the CDR3 is TGTGCCAGCAGCTCGAAGGACTTTCCAGATACGCAGTATTTT. Its translation is CASSSKDFPDTQYF.

The chain couples TRBV9 to TRBJ2-5; possible D gene TRBD2, 7 bases. V shed 4 bases and J shed 4 bases, with 14 bases lying between them. This CDR3 has 14 residues. Germline CDR1 SGDLS, CDR2 YYNGEE. CDR3 bases: TGTGCCAGCAGCTCGACGGGGGGCGGAGAGACCCAGTACTTC. Its translation: CASSSTGGGETQYF.

The rearrangement links TRBV6-5 to TRBJ2-1, with 10 bases lining up with TRBD2. The junction had 6 bases not matched to a gene; V was cut back by 4 bases and J by 6 bases. CDR1 and CDR2 (germline): MNHEY, SVGAGI. CDR3 length equals 15 residues. CDR3 in DNA: TGTGCCAGCAGTTGGTCTAGCGGGGGCCGCAATGAGCAGTTCTTC. Translation gives CASSWSSGGRNEQFF.

V and J are TRBV28 and TRBJ2-7; TRBD2 might be the D (6 bases). The germline V gene encodes CDR1 MDHEN and CDR2 SYDVKM. The CDR3 has 13 amino acids. The germline V and J ends were trimmed by 6 bases and 3 bases, with 12 bases remaining between them. The CDR3 DNA is TGTGCCAGCAGCTCCGGGGGAAACTACGAGCAGTACTTC. This translates into CASSSGGNYEQYF.

This clone was picked up one time. V is TRBV18 and J is TRBJ2-7; 9 nucleotides agree with TRBD1. This CDR3 spans 14 amino acids. Trimming at V came to 4 bases and at J to 5 bases, leaving 6 bases not matched to a gene. Looked up from germline, CDR1 is KGHSH and CDR2 is LQKENI. The CDR3 protein is CASSHGGQGHEQYF. CDR3 sequence (DNA): TGTGCCAGCTCACACGGGGGACAGGGCCACGAGCAGTACTTC.

The chain couples TRBV4-3 to TRBJ2-3; 7 bases match TRBD2. The CDR3 spans 15 residues. The J segment lost 4 bases and the V segment lost 3 bases, leaving 7 bases of the junction unmatched. Germline CDR1 and CDR2: LGHNA and YSLEER. The CDR3 reads CASSHSGAGADTQYF. CDR3 coding DNA: TGCGCCAGCAGCCACAGCGGGGCGGGGGCAGATACGCAGTATTTT.

Turning to this clone: An end of the junction does not agree with germline; a read error may underlie this. The gene calls are TRBV7-6 and TRBJ2-7; a possible D gene is TRBD2 (6 bases). Per germline, CDR1 SGHVS and CDR2 FNYEAQ. This CDR3 is built from 15 residues. The DNA of the CDR3 is TGTGGCAGCAGCTTAGACCCAGCGGGCTCTCGCGAGCAGTACTTC. Protein sequence: CGSSLDPAGSREQYF.

The chain carries TRBV9 and TRBJ2-1; 7 nucleotides line up with TRBD2. V shed 0 bases and J 0 bases; nucleotides not matched to a gene: 3. The CDR3 runs 16 residues. Germline V gene lookup returns CDR1 SGDLS and CDR2 YYNGEE. The CDR3 nucleotides are TGTGCCAGCAGCGTAGGGGAGGGGAGCTCCTACAATGAGCAGTTCTTC. It specifies CASSVGEGSSYNEQFF.

The V gene is TRBV7-8, the J gene TRBJ2-3; tentative D call: TRBD2 (6 bases). CDR1 and CDR2 (germline): SGHVS, FQNEAQ. Trimming took 0 bases from V and 2 from J, leaving 15 bases between them. The CDR3 spans 17 residues. The CDR3 protein is CASSLAPRGWDTDTQYF. The CDR3 region has the DNA TGTGCCAGCAGCTTAGCCCCCCGGGGGTGGGACACAGATACGCAGTATTTT.